A selection of T cell receptor beta chains follows, all from one sample in a study of brain T cells in children with intractable seizures. Libraries were prepared by immunoSEQ multiplex PCR; TCRdb keeps only in-frame clonotypes and omits some of them. This sample has 300,000 to 400,000 clones, with 93% found just once. This sample comprised peripheral blood, obtained 5 to 6 months after surgery. The source is a boy in the first two years of life with tuberous sclerosis and intractable seizures. Both conserved end residues are part of each CDR3. D genes are given only for firm matches. Size tells how often a clone was seen (once, few, many) or the class of an expanded clone, and some rows leave it out.

NA | TRBJ2-1 | NA | TRBV30 | 11 | CAWSVSPEQFF | TGTGCCTGGAGTGTATCTCCTGAGCAGTTCTTC
NA | TRBJ1-2 | NA | TRBV5-6 | 13 | CASSLGGFYGYTF | TGTGCCAGCAGCTTGGGAGGGTTTTATGGCTACACCTTC
NA | TRBJ2-7 | NA | TRBV5-1 | 13 | CASAPFGGYEQYF | TGCGCCAGCGCCCCCTTCGGAGGGTACGAGCAGTACTTC
NA | TRBJ2-3 | NA | TRBV28 | 14 | CASSLRLSTDTQYF | TGTGCCAGCAGTTTGCGCCTTAGCACAGATACGCAGTATTTT
NA | TRBJ2-1 | NA | TRBV7-9 | 12 | CASSLGYNEQFF | TGTGCCAGCAGCTTAGGGTACAATGAGCAGTTCTTC
TRBD2 | TRBJ2-1 | NA | TRBV19 | 16 | CASSRSGASSYNEQFF | TGTGCCAGTAGTCGTAGCGGGGCGAGCTCCTACAATGAGCAGTTCTTC
NA | TRBJ2-3 | NA | TRBV9 | 15 | CASSEAGGIADTQYF | TGTGCCAGCAGCGAGGCGGGCGGGATAGCAGATACGCAGTATTTT
TRBD1 | TRBJ1-5 | NA | TRBV18 | 16 | CASSPPGQGTRQPQHF | TGTGCCAGCTCACCCCCGGGACAGGGGACCCGTCAGCCCCAGCATTTT
TRBD2 | TRBJ2-1 | once | TRBV5-1 | 17 | CASSLVGTSRSYNEQFF | TGCGCCAGCAGCTTGGTCGGGACTAGCCGATCCTACAATGAGCAGTTCTTC
NA | TRBJ2-2 | few | TRBV18 | 12 | CASSRLAGELFF | TGTGCCAGCTCACGCTTAGCAGGGGAGCTGTTTTTT
TRBD2 | TRBJ2-1 | NA | TRBV19 | 17 | CASSIGGASGGRGEQFF | TGTGCCAGTAGTATTGGAGGGGCTAGCGGGGGTCGTGGTGAGCAGTTCTTC
TRBD1 | TRBJ2-7 | many | TRBV11-2 | 14 | CASSPDRVSYEQYF | TGTGCCAGCAGCCCAGACAGGGTCTCCTACGAGCAGTACTTC
TRBD1 | TRBJ1-2 | NA | TRBV6-1 | 14 | CASSERGGVYGYTF | TGTGCCAGCAGTGAAAGAGGGGGCGTCTATGGCTACACCTTC
NA | TRBJ2-3 | NA | TRBV28 | 19 | CASSFSGFADDQSTDTQYF | TGTGCCAGCAGTTTTAGTGGTTTTGCGGACGACCAGAGCACAGATACGCAGTATTTT
TRBD2 | TRBJ2-7 | NA | TRBV11-3 | 18 | CASSPLLAGGFWSYEQYF | TGTGCCAGCAGCCCCCTACTAGCGGGAGGGTTTTGGTCCTACGAGCAGTACTTC
NA | TRBJ1-3 | NA | TRBV2 | 14 | CASSERSRGNTIYF | TGTGCCAGCAGTGAGCGATCACGGGGAAACACCATATATTTT
NA | TRBJ2-5 | NA | TRBV5-1 | 15 | CASSLSSAFGETQYF | TGCGCCAGCAGCTTATCTAGCGCGTTCGGAGAGACCCAGTACTTC
TRBD1 | TRBJ1-2 | NA | TRBV25-1 | 15 | CASSHRTGGNYGYTF | TGTGCCAGCAGTCACCGGACAGGGGGCAACTATGGCTACACCTTC
NA | TRBJ1-2 | NA | TRBV3-1/TRBV3-2 | 15 | CASSSDQVRGADYTF | TGTGCCAGCAGCTCAGACCAGGTCCGGGGGGCGGACTACACCTTC
NA | TRBJ2-6 | once | TRBV5-3 | 17 | CARSLGQRRSGANVLTF | TGTGCCAGAAGCTTGGGACAGCGACGCTCTGGGGCCAACGTCCTGACTTTC
NA | TRBJ1-1 | NA | TRBV6-6 | 12 | CASRRDTHEAFF | TGTGCCAGCAGACGGGACACCCATGAAGCTTTCTTT
TRBD1 | TRBJ1-1 | once | TRBV5-4 | 14 | CASSRSGGNTEAFF | TGTGCCAGCAGTCGTTCAGGGGGGAACACTGAAGCTTTCTTT
NA | TRBJ2-5 | NA | TRBV6-6 | 13 | CASSYSTGETQYF | TGTGCCAGCAGTTACTCAACAGGGGAGACCCAGTACTTC
NA | TRBJ2-7 | NA | TRBV28 | 14 | CASSFNELGYEQYF | TGTGCCAGCAGTTTTAACGAGCTTGGCTACGAGCAGTACTTC
NA | TRBJ2-7 | NA | TRBV12-5 | 13 | CASGFTQGHEQYF | TGTGCTAGTGGTTTTACTCAGGGCCACGAGCAGTACTTC
NA | TRBJ1-2 | NA | TRBV21-1 | 13 | CASSNGLRYGYTF | TGTGCCAGCAGCAATGGGCTGAGGTATGGCTACACCTTC
NA | TRBJ1-1 | NA | TRBV7-9 | 15 | CATRGIGLKNTEAFF | TGTGCCACTCGGGGGATAGGACTGAAGAACACTGAAGCTTTCTTT
TRBD1 | TRBJ1-2 | NA | TRBV11-3 | 14 | CASSLDQGANGYTF | TGTGCCAGCAGCTTAGATCAGGGGGCGAATGGCTACACCTTC
NA | TRBJ1-1 | NA | TRBV2 | 14 | CASSDARGGTEAFF | TGTGCCAGCAGTGATGCCAGGGGTGGAACTGAAGCTTTCTTT
TRBD1 | TRBJ1-2 | NA | TRBV19 | 15 | CASSITGERTYGYTF | TGTGCCAGTAGTATAACAGGGGAGAGAACCTATGGCTACACCTTC
NA | TRBJ2-7 | NA | TRBV11-2 | 12 | CASKYGSYEQYF | TGTGCCAGCAAATACGGGAGTTACGAGCAGTACTTC
TRBD1 | TRBJ2-1 | once | TRBV5-1 | 15 | CASRQDRASYNEQFF | TGCGCCAGCAGACAAGACAGGGCCTCCTACAATGAGCAGTTCTTC
NA | TRBJ1-3 | NA | TRBV11-1 | 15 | CASSAWGNSGNTIYF | TGTGCCAGCAGCGCCTGGGGTAACTCTGGAAACACCATATATTTT